A single sample is the source of the 22 T cell receptor beta chains below, sequenced in a study of blood T cell repertoires in COVID-19. Only in-frame clones appear in the TCRdb table, and some are missing; sequencing was by immunoSEQ multiplex PCR. The sample has 150,000 to 200,000 clones, about 83% seen once. Sequenced sample: peripheral blood. Receptors were obtained from an elderly woman with acute or convalescent COVID-19.

This clone was detected a few times. V and J are TRBV3-1 (or the pseudogene TRBV3-2) and TRBJ1-2; TRBD1 matches at 7 bases. This CDR3 is 15 amino acids long. CDR1 and CDR2 from the germline V gene are LGHDT and YNNKEL (reference sequence). V lost 0 bases and J lost 5; bases outside the gene matches: 6. In DNA form, the CDR3 reads TGTGCCAGCAGCCAAGAGCGTAAGGGGGCGTATGGCTACACCTTC. It specifies CASSQERKGAYGYTF.

The count of this clone is one. This sequence joins TRBV28 and TRBJ2-2; 9 bases are a match to TRBD2. CDR1 is MDHEN, CDR2 SYDVKM, per germline. CDR3 size: 16 residues. Germline trimming cut 0 bases from V and 5 bases from J; bases unmatched to any gene: 4. As DNA, the CDR3 is TGTGCCAGCAGTTTATGGTTCCTAGCGGGAACCGGGGAGCTGTTTTTT. Translated: CASSLWFLAGTGELFF. Drawing the rest from reference TRBV28 and TRBJ2-2, the complete variable domain is DVKVTQSSRYLVKRTGEKVFLECVQDMDHENMFWYRQDPGLGLRLIYFSYDVKMKEKGDIPEGYSVSREKKERFSLILESASTNQTSMYLCASSLWFLAGTGELFFGEGSRLTVL.

V is TRBV5-1 and J is TRBJ2-3; TRBD2 matches at 8 bases. Germline V gene sequence: CDR1 SGHRS, CDR2 YFSETQ. V shed 5 bases, J shed 7 bases, and the junction held 6 bases outside the gene matches. The CDR3 covers 13 residues. CDR3: CASSEAGANTQYF. CDR3 coding DNA: TGCGCCAGCAGTGAAGCGGGAGCAAATACGCAGTATTTT.

The chain carries TRBV19 and TRBJ1-6, with D possibly matching TRBD1 (5 bases). The length of the CDR3 is 14 residues. The germline CDR1 and CDR2 sequences are LNHDA and SQIVND (reference sequence). The V end was cut by 7 bases, the J end by 0 bases, with 7 bases between. CDR3 loop: CASMGLSYNSPLHF. For the CDR3, the DNA is TGTGCCAGTATGGGGCTCTCCTATAATTCACCCCTCCACTTT. The entire variable domain, with the rest obtained from reference TRBV19 and TRBJ1-6, is as follows: DGGITQSPKYLFRKEGQNVTLSCEQNLNHDAMYWYRQDPGQGLRLIYYSQIVNDFQKGDIAEGYSVSREKKESFPLTVTSAQKNPTAFYLCASMGLSYNSPLHFGNGTRLTVT.

The V gene is TRBV6-6, the J gene TRBJ1-1; TRBD1 matches at 9 bases. Germline CDR1 and CDR2: MNHNY and SVGAGI (reference sequence). The CDR3 spans 15 residues. The junction had 0 bases not matched to a gene; V was cut back by 0 bases and J by 1 base. The CDR3 region has the DNA TGTGCCAGCAGTTACTCGGGACAGGGGAACACTGAAGCTTTCTTT. This translates into CASSYSGQGNTEAFF.

This clone was seen a few times. The rearrangement joins TRBV29-1 to TRBJ2-7; 12 nucleotides align to TRBD2. The CDR3 totals 14 residues. Germline V gives CDR1 SQVTM, CDR2 ANQGSEA. Germline trimming cut 1 base from V and 3 bases from J; bases unmatched to any gene: 1. The DNA of the CDR3 is TGCAGCGTTGAAGGACTAGCGGGAGACTACGAGCAGTACTTC. Its translation is CSVEGLAGDYEQYF.

The rearrangement uses TRBV6-2 or TRBV6-3 and TRBJ2-1; TRBD2 agrees at 9 bases. Unmatched junction bases numbered 15, after V lost 6 bases and J lost 6 bases. The CDR3 spans 17 residues. The germline gives CDR1 MNHEY, CDR2 SVGEGT. CDR3 DNA sequence: TGTGCCAGCAGATACGGGCTAGCGGGAAGGTATCTCAATGAGCAGTTCTTC. Translation: CASRYGLAGRYLNEQFF.

The rearrangement links TRBV2 to TRBJ1-2; D might be TRBD1 (6 bases). V lost 5 bases and J 0 bases, leaving 13 bases between the germline ends. The CDR3 has 15 residues. Germline values: CDR1 SNHLY, CDR2 FYNNEI. This CDR3 is CASSRDIFTNYGYTF. DNA for the CDR3: TGTGCCAGCAGTCGGGACATTTTTACTAACTATGGCTACACCTTC. Complete variable domain (other parts from reference TRBV2 and TRBJ1-2): EPEVTQTPSHQVTQMGQEVILRCVPISNHLYFYWYRQILGQKVEFLVSFYNNEISEKSEIFDDQFSVERPDGSNFTLKIRSTKLEDSAMYFCASSRDIFTNYGYTFGSGTRLTVV.

The rearrangement joins TRBV4-2 to TRBJ2-2; a weak D match, TRBD2 (5 bases). Trimming removed 6 bases from V and 0 bases from J, with 14 bases in between. CDR1 LGHNA and CDR2 YNFKEQ come from the germline V gene. The length of the CDR3 is 16 residues. The CDR3 region has the DNA TGTGCCAGCAGACCCGGAGGAGGATCGAACACCGGGGAGCTGTTTTTT. This encodes CASRPGGGSNTGELFF.

V gene TRBV5-6 combines with J gene TRBJ2-4, with TRBD2 as a possible D gene (7 bases). The germline V and J ends were trimmed by 0 bases and 0 bases, with 13 bases remaining between them. Looked up from germline, CDR1 is SGHDT and CDR2 is YYEEEE. The length of the CDR3 is 17 residues. This CDR3 reads CASSLVSRGLAKNIQYF. DNA for the CDR3: TGTGCCAGCAGCTTGGTGTCGCGGGGGCTAGCCAAAAACATTCAGTACTTC. The full variable domain, in which reference TRBV5-6 and TRBJ2-4 provide the parts outside the CDR3, is DAGVTQSPTHLIKTRGQQVTLRCSPKSGHDTVSWYQQALGQGPQFIFQYYEEEERQRGNFPDRFSGHQFPNYSSELNVNALLLGDSALYLCASSLVSRGLAKNIQYFGAGTRLSVL.

The CDR3: CASIGVYSNQPQHF. CDR3 nucleotides: TGTGCCAGTATAGGGGTCTATAGCAATCAGCCCCAGCATTTT. J is TRBJ1-5 and V is TRBV28, with D possibly TRBD1 on 5 matching bases. This CDR3 is 14 amino acids long. The germline gives CDR1 MDHEN, CDR2 SYDVKM. The V gene lost 9 bases and the J gene lost 0 bases, with 12 bases spanning the gap.

The J gene is TRBJ1-2, the V gene TRBV6-5; D ambiguous. The germline gives CDR1 MNHEY, CDR2 SVGAGI. Trimming shortened V by 0 bases and J by 4 bases, and 12 bases separated the two germline ends. The CDR3 length is 15 residues. Here the CDR3 reads CASSYSILGGYGYTF. CDR3 in DNA: TGTGCCAGCAGTTACTCGATCTTGGGAGGCTATGGCTACACCTTC.

The chain uses TRBV5-1 and TRBJ1-2; 8 bases match TRBD1. The CDR3 runs to 14 residues. Germline V lookup: CDR1 SGHRS, CDR2 YFSETQ. V shed 2 bases, J shed 4 bases, and the junction held 4 bases outside the gene matches. Here the CDR3 DNA reads TGCGCCAGCAGCTTAGGGACAGGTTCCTATGGCTACACCTTC. It yields the protein CASSLGTGSYGYTF.

This chain links TRBV5-8 with TRBJ1-1; no firm D call. The CDR3 contains 13 residues. V lost 0 bases and J 5 bases, leaving 8 bases between the germline ends. Germline assignment: CDR1 SGHTS and CDR2 YDEGEE. The CDR3 nucleotides read TGTGCCAGCAGCTTGGCCTCGGGGACTGAAGCTTTCTTT. It translates to CASSLASGTEAFF.

The chain recombines TRBV28 with TRBJ2-6, with TRBD2 as a possible D gene (5 bases). The CDR3 has 14 amino acids. Trimming pared 2 bases from V and 5 bases from J, leaving 7 bases between. Germline V gives CDR1 MDHEN, CDR2 SYDVKM. CDR3 sequence reads: CASSLGLRANVLTF. CDR3 DNA sequence: TGTGCCAGCAGTTTAGGACTTCGGGCCAACGTCCTGACTTTC.

This sequence joins TRBV6-5 and TRBJ1-5; maybe TRBD1 (6 bases). Germline V CDR1 and CDR2: MNHEY, SVGAGI. Trimming left V 11 bases short and J 6 bases short, with 17 bases between. CDR3 size: 13 residues. The CDR3 region is CAGSYGGAQPQHF. In DNA, the CDR3 is TGTGCCGGATCCTACGGGGGGGCTCAGCCCCAGCATTTT.

V usage is TRBV27 and J usage is TRBJ2-7; a possible D gene is TRBD2 (7 bases). Per germline, CDR1 MNHEY and CDR2 SMNVEV (reference sequence). Trimming cost V 6 bases and J 3 bases, with 18 bases left between them. The CDR3 runs to 15 residues. The CDR3 sequence: CASSLGGASNYEQYF. CDR3 in DNA: TGTGCCAGCAGCCTAGGGGGGGCCTCTAACTACGAGCAGTACTTC.

Note on this clone: At one end, the junction sequence differs from germline, possibly due to a read error. The rearrangement joins TRBV5-1 to TRBJ2-3, with 7 nucleotides matching TRBD2. The CDR3 has 16 residues. Germline CDR1 reads SGHRS; CDR2 reads YFSETQ. CDR3 in amino acids: CASTLGRGGSTDTQYF. CDR3 coding DNA: TGCGCCAGCACCTTGGGGAGGGGCGGGAGCACAGATACGCAGTATTTT.

V gene TRBV7-2 combines with J gene TRBJ1-6; 8 bases fit TRBD1. There are 16 residues in the CDR3. After removal of 4 bases from V and 1 base from J, the junction contained 3 bases not matched to a gene. Germline CDR1 SGHTA, CDR2 FQGNSA. The CDR3 loop is CASSSDRGSYNSPLHF. DNA of the CDR3: TGTGCCAGCAGCTCCGACAGGGGATCCTATAATTCACCCCTCCACTTT. Based on the CDR3 plus reference TRBV7-2 and TRBJ1-6, the full variable domain is GAGVSQSPSNKVTEKGKDVELRCDPISGHTALYWYRQSLGQGLEFLIYFQGNSAPDKSGLPSDRFSAERTGGSVSTLTIQRTQQEDSAVYLCASSSDRGSYNSPLHFGNGTRLTVT.

The genes are TRBV7-9 and TRBJ1-3; D is undetermined. The CDR3 has 14 amino acids. The germline gives CDR1 SEHNR, CDR2 FQNEAQ (reference sequence). Trimming stripped 5 bases from V and 9 bases from J, with 17 bases between. The CDR3 loop reads CASSVAGGEGTIYF. In DNA form, the CDR3 reads TGTGCCAGCAGCGTGGCGGGCGGGGAAGGCACCATATATTTT.

This clone was detected once. The chain uses TRBV10-3 and TRBJ1-5, with no clear D. Trimming stripped 3 bases from V and 3 bases from J, with 6 bases between. Germline-derived CDR1 and CDR2 are ENHRY and SYGVKD. The CDR3 has 13 amino acids. CDR3 in amino acids: CAISDGLNQPQHF. The CDR3 DNA reads as TGTGCCATCAGTGACGGTCTCAATCAGCCCCAGCATTTT.

The chain combines TRBV15 with TRBJ1-5; no firm D call. CDR3 length: 13 amino acids. Looked up from germline, CDR1 is LNHNV and CDR2 is YYDKDF (reference sequence). V shed 6 bases and J shed 2 bases, with 8 bases lying between them. CDR3 protein: CATSNQGNQPQHF. The CDR3, as DNA: TGTGCCACCAGTAACCAGGGCAATCAGCCCCAGCATTTT.